Following are 5 T cell receptor beta chains from one sample sequenced in a study of PD-L1 blockade in urothelial cancer. TCRdb's table, derived via immunoSEQ multiplex PCR, lists solely in-frame clones and lacks some. The sample lists 50,000 to 55,000 clones; 85% to 90% were seen once. Time point defined: peripheral blood 6 weeks after treatment start. The source material was PBMCs, sampled around atezolizumab (anti-PD-L1) treatment. Receptors were obtained from a man aged 55 to 70 with urothelial cancer.

The chain has TRBV4-1 and TRBJ2-5, with 12 nucleotides matching TRBD2. The ends lost 4 bases at V and 2 bases at J; junction bases unmatched: 14. The CDR3 has 19 residues. Germline assignment: CDR1 MGHRA and CDR2 YSYEKL. CDR3 DNA: TGCGCCAGCAGCCTGACGGGACAGACTAGCGGGAGAAAACAAGAGACCCAGTACTTC. It yields the protein CASSLTGQTSGRKQETQYF.

The CDR3 loop reads CASSQGTEAFF. DNA of the CDR3: TGTGCCAGCAGCCAGGGCACTGAAGCTTTCTTT. This chain joins TRBV6-5 and TRBJ1-1; D might be TRBD1 (5 bases). The CDR3 is 11 residues long. Trimming removed 6 bases from V and 4 bases from J, with 6 bases in between. Germline CDR1 and CDR2: MNHEY and SVGAGI.

The chain recombines TRBV7-2 with TRBJ2-3; 13 bases align to TRBD2. V lost 5 bases to trimming and J lost 7 bases; unmatched junction nucleotides: 6. The CDR3 totals 15 residues. Germline-derived CDR1 and CDR2 are SGHTA and FQGNSA. CDR3: CASSAGLAGRHTQYF. CDR3 nucleotide sequence: TGTGCCAGCAGCGCGGGACTAGCGGGGCGGCATACGCAGTATTTT.

Only a few counts were recorded for this clone. The CDR3 region has the DNA TGTGCCAGTAGTGTCAGGGGTTACACTGAAGCTTTCTTT. It specifies CASSVRGYTEAFF. The V call is TRBV19, the J call TRBJ1-1; D is possibly TRBD1 (6 bases). The V gene lost 5 bases and the J gene lost 3 bases, with 10 bases spanning the gap. CDR3 length: 13 residues. Germline V CDR1 and CDR2: LNHDA, SQIVND (reference sequence).

V and J are TRBV10-2 and TRBJ2-1, with 8 bases aligning to TRBD2. Per the germline V gene, CDR1 is WSHSY and CDR2 is SAAADI. V was pared by 6 bases and J by 2 bases, with 3 bases of the junction left unmatched. This CDR3 is built from 14 residues. The CDR3 sequence is CASRSGGPYNEQFF. The CDR3 DNA follows: TGCGCCAGCAGGAGCGGGGGTCCCTACAATGAGCAGTTCTTC.